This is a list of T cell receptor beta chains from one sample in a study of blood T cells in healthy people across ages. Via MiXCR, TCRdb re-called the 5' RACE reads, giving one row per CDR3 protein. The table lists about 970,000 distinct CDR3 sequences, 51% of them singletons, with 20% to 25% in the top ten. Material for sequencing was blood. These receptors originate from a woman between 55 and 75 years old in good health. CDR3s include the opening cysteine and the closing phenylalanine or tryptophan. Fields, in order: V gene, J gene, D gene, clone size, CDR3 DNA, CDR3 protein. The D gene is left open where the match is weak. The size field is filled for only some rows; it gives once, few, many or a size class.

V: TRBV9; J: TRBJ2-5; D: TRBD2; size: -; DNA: TGTGCCAGCAGCGCCCAGAGAACTAGCGGGAGTTCGGAGACCCAGTACTTC; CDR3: CASSAQRTSGSSETQYF
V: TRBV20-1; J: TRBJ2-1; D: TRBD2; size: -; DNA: TGCAGTGCTAGCGGGGGACTAGCGTACAATGAGCAGTTCTTC; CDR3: CSASGGLAYNEQFF
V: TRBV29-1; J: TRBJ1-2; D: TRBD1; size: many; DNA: TGCACCTCCTCTACGGGACAGGGGTATGGCTACACCTTC; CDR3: CTSSTGQGYGYTF
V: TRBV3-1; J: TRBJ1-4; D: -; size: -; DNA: TGTGCCAGCAGCCAAGATTTAGGAGCAACTAATGAAAAACTGTTTTTT; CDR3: CASSQDLGATNEKLFF
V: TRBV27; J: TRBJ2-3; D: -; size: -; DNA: TGTGCCAGCAGAAAAATGACAGCTACTAGCACAGATACGCAGTATTTT; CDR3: CASRKMTATSTDTQYF
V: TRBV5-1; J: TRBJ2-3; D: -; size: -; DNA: TGCGCCAGCAGCTTGACACTACCTCACACAGATACGCAGTATTTT; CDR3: CASSLTLPHTDTQYF
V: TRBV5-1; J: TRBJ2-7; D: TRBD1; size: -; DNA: TGCGCCAGCACCCAAACCGGGACAGGGGCCTACGAGCAGTACTTC; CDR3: CASTQTGTGAYEQYF
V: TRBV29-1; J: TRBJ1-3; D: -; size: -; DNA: TGCAGCGTTGAAGTCGTTGGAAACACCATATATTTT; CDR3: CSVEVVGNTIYF
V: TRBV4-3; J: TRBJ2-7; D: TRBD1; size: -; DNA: TGCGCCAGCAGCCAGACGACAGGGGGGGTTGACGAGCAGTACTTC; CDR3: CASSQTTGGVDEQYF
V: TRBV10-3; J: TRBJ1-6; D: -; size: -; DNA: TGTGCCATCAGTGAGGGGCAGGATAATTCACCCCTCCACTTT; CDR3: CAISEGQDNSPLHF
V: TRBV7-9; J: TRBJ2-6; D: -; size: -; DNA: TGTGCCAGCAGCTTAATGGGTACCGGGGGCCGCTCTGGGGCCAACGTCCTGACTTTC; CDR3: CASSLMGTGGRSGANVLTF
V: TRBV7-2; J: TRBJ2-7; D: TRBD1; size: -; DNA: TGTGCCAGCAGCTTACCTAGGACAGGGGGTTCCTACGAGCAGTACTTC; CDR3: CASSLPRTGGSYEQYF
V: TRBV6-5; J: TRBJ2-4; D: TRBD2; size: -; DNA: TGTGCCAGCAGGGGACTAGCGGGAGGGAAAAACATTCAGTACTTC; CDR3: CASRGLAGGKNIQYF
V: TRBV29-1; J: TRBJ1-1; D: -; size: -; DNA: TGCAGCGTTGGAGTCCGGAACACTGAAGCTTTCTTT; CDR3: CSVGVRNTEAFF
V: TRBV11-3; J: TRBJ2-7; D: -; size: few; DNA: TGTGCCAGCAGCTCCCAAGACAAATCCGAGCAGTACTTC; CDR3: CASSSQDKSEQYF
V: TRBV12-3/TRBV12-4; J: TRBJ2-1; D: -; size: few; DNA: TGTGCCAGCAGGCCTCGGGAAGCCTACAATGAGCAGTTCTTC; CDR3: CASRPREAYNEQFF
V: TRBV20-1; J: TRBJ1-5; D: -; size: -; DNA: TGCAGTGCCCCCCTGACACGGGGCAATCAGCCCCAGCATTTT; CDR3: CSAPLTRGNQPQHF
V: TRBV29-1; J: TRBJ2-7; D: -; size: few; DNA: TGCAGCGTTGACCGGACCCCAGGAGGAGAGCAGTACTTC; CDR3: CSVDRTPGGEQYF
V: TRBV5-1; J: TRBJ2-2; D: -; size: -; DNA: TGCGCCAGCAGCCCGAGGGTAGCGTTGAACACCGGGGAGCTGTTTTTT; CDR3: CASSPRVALNTGELFF
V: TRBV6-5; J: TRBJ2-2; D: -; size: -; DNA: TGTGCCAGCAGTGGATCCAGGGAATACACCGGGGAGCTGTTTTTT; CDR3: CASSGSREYTGELFF
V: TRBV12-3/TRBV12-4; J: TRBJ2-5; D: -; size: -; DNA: TGTGCCAGCAGTTTTAACGGGTTCCAAGAGGCCCAGTACTTC; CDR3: CASSFNGFQEAQYF
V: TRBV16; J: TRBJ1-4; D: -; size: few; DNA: TGTGCCAGCAGCCAATCGGCCCCCACCATCGGAAAACTGTTTTTT; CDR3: CASSQSAPTIGKLFF
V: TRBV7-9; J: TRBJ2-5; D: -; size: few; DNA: TGTGCCAGCAGCCTTTTACTAGCAGGCACAGAGACCCAGTACTTC; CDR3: CASSLLLAGTETQYF
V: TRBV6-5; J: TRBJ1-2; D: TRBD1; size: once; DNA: TGTGCCAGCAGCCCCGGGACAGTACTAAATGGCTACACCTTC; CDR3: CASSPGTVLNGYTF
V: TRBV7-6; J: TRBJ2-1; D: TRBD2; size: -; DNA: TGTGCCAGCAGCTTAGAGCGCGGGAGGGCCCCCAATGAGCAGTTCTTC; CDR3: CASSLERGRAPNEQFF
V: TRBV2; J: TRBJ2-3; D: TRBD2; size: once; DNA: TGTGCCACCAAACTAGCGGGAAGTACAGATACGCAGTATTTT; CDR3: CATKLAGSTDTQYF
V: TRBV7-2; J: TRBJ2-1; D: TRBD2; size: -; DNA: TGTGCCAGCAGCCAGACGGGACTAGCGGGAGGCGGTGAGCAGTTCTTC; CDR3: CASSQTGLAGGGEQFF
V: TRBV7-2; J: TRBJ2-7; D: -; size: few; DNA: TGTGCCAGCAGCGCAACTGCCGAGCAGTACTTC; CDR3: CASSATAEQYF
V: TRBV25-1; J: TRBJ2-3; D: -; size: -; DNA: TGTGCCAGCGCCCTGGGGTCTGGGAGGGATACGCAGTATTTT; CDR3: CASALGSGRDTQYF
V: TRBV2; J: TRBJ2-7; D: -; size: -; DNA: TGTGCCAGCACCGAGGTTGGGGGCTACGAGCAGTACTTC; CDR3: CASTEVGGYEQYF
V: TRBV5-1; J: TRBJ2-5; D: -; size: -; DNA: TGCGCCAGCAGCCAACAGGGGACTCAAGAGACCCAGTACTTC; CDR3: CASSQQGTQETQYF
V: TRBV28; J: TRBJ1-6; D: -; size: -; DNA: TGTGCCAGCGTAGACAGTGGGGTCTCACCCCTCCACTTT; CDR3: CASVDSGVSPLHF
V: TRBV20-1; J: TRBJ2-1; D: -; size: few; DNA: TGCAGTGCTGCCGGGACCTTGGACGTAGATGAGCAGTTCTTC; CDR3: CSAAGTLDVDEQFF
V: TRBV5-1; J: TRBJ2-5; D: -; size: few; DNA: TGCGCCAGCAGACGCGAGCCGGCAGAGACCCAGTACTTC; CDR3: CASRREPAETQYF
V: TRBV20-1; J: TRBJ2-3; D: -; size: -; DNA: TGCAGTGCCCCTCTCCCGCGTACGCAGTATTTT; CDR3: CSAPLPRTQYF
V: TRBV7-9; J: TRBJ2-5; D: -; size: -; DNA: TGTGCCAGCAGCGTGGGCGGGGAGGCAGAGACCCAGTACTTC; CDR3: CASSVGGEAETQYF
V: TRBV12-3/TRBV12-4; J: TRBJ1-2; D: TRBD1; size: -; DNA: TGTGCCAGCAGTAGGCACAGGGGCGATAACTATGGCTACACCTTC; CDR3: CASSRHRGDNYGYTF
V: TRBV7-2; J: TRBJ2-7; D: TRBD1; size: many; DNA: TGTGCCAGCAGCGAACAGGGGGCATTTGGGTCCTACGAGCAGTACTTC; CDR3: CASSEQGAFGSYEQYF
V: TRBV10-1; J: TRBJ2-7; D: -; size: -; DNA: TGCGCCAGCAGTGATGGTTCCGCCTACGAGCAGTACTTC; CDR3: CASSDGSAYEQYF
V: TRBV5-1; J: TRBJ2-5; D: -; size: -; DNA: TGCGCCAGCAGCTTGACAGCTACAAAAGAGACCCAGTACTTC; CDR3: CASSLTATKETQYF
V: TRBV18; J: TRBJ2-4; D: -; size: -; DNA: TGTGCCAGCTCACCGATCGAAACAGCCTCGGGTGAGCAGTACTTC; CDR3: CASSPIETASGEQYF
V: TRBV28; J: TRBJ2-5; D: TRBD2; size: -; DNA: TGTGCCAGCGGGTTGACTAGCGGCGGAGGGGGGAGAGAGACCCAGTACTTC; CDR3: CASGLTSGGGGRETQYF
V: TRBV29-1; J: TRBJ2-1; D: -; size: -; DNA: TGCAGCGTCCGGGACCTGGCCACGTACAATGAGCAGTTCTTC; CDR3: CSVRDLATYNEQFF
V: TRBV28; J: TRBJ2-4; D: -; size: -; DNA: TGTGCCAGCAGTTTACAGGGGCCCCCCCGGGCCAAAAACATTCAGTACTTC; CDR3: CASSLQGPPRAKNIQYF
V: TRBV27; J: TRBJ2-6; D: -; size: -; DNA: TGTGCCAGCCAACTTACCTTGTATGAGGACAGGGAGGGCTCTGGGGCCAACGTCCTGACTTTC; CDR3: CASQLTLYEDREGSGANVLTF
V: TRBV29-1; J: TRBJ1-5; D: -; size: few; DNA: TGCAGCGTTAAGGGAAGCAGCAATCAGCCCCAGCATTTT; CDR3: CSVKGSSNQPQHF
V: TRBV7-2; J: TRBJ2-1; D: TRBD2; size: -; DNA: TGTGCCAGCAGCTTCGGCCTAGCGGGAGTCTTGAATGAGCAGTTCTTC; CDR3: CASSFGLAGVLNEQFF
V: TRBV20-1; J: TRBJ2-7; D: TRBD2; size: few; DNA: TGCAGTCCCAGGCGCAGCGGGAGTCTCGAGCAGTACTTC; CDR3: CSPRRSGSLEQYF
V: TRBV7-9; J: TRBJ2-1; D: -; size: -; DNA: TGTGCCAGCAGCTTACGGGGGAGCTCTCAGTTCTTC; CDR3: CASSLRGSSQFF
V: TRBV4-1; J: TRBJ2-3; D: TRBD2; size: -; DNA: TGCGCCAGCAGCCACGACTGGGAGGGGCGGGCAGATACGCAGTATTTT; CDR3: CASSHDWEGRADTQYF
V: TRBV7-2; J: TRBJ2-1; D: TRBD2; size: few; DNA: TGTGCCAGCAGCTTCTCTAGCGGGAGACACAATGAGCAGTTCTTC; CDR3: CASSFSSGRHNEQFF
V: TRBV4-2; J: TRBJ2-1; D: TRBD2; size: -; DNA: TGTGCCAGCAGCCACGGGGATCACGGGACTAGCGGAAACAATGAGCAGTTCTTC; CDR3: CASSHGDHGTSGNNEQFF
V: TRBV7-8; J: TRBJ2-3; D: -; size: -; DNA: TGTGCCAGCAGCATTGACTACACTAGCACAGATACGCAGTATTTT; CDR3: CASSIDYTSTDTQYF